Each of the 21 T cell receptor beta chains below was sequenced from the same sample in a study of blood T cell repertoires in COVID-19. Sequencing used immunoSEQ multiplex PCR; TCRdb keeps in-frame clones, though not all of them. The table has 150,000 to 200,000 clones, approximately 80% seen once. Specimen: peripheral blood. Source of these receptors: a woman in her seventies with COVID-19, enrolled during active disease.

This clone appeared a single time. The chain is built from TRBV27 and TRBJ2-7; 10 bases match TRBD1. J lost 2 bases, V lost 4 bases, and 5 bases had no gene match. Germline values: CDR1 MNHEY, CDR2 SMNVEV (reference sequence). CDR3 length: 15 amino acids. The DNA for the CDR3 is TGTGCCAGCAGTTCCCTTGGGACAGGGGCCTACGAGCAGTACGTC. It yields the protein CASSSLGTGAYEQYV.

This clone occurred a few times. The genes are TRBV19 and TRBJ2-7; 10 bases fit TRBD1. The CDR3 sequence is 13 residues long. Per the germline V gene, CDR1 is LNHDA and CDR2 is SQIVND (reference sequence). The J segment lost 3 bases and the V segment lost 5 bases, leaving 1 base of the junction unmatched. CDR3 sequence reads: CASSGTGDYEQYF. The CDR3 nucleotides read TGTGCCAGTAGTGGGACAGGGGACTACGAGCAGTACTTC.

This chain links TRBV10-3 with TRBJ2-7, with TRBD1 matching over 8 bases. The V gene's germline CDR1 is ENHRY and CDR2 SYGVKD. This CDR3 region has 15 residues. J lost 4 bases, V lost 0 bases, and 5 bases had no gene match. This chain's CDR3 is CAISESTGGYYEQYF. Written as DNA, the CDR3 is TGTGCCATCAGTGAGTCCACAGGGGGTTATTACGAGCAGTACTTC.

The genes are TRBV27 and TRBJ2-5, with D perhaps matching TRBD2 (6 bases). Trimming cost V 3 bases and J 7 bases, with 12 bases left between them. Germline V gives CDR1 MNHEY, CDR2 SMNVEV (reference sequence). The CDR3 has 13 amino acids. The CDR3 sequence: CASSLGEVGTQYF. The CDR3 bases are TGTGCCAGCAGTTTGGGGGAGGTCGGGACCCAGTACTTC.

The rearrangement joins TRBV27 to TRBJ2-3, with D unclear. CDR3 length: 15 amino acids. Trimming removed 5 bases at V and 2 bases at J, with 14 bases between. Germline assignment: CDR1 MNHEY and CDR2 SMNVEV (reference sequence). The CDR3 DNA reads TGTGCCAGCAGTCCCTGGCGGAGCGACACAGATACGCAGTATTTT. Its protein product is CASSPWRSDTDTQYF.

The chain employs TRBV2 and TRBJ2-1; TRBD2 matches 13 bases. This CDR3 is built from 14 residues. Germline values: CDR1 SNHLY, CDR2 FYNNEI. Trimming removed 4 bases from V and 12 bases from J; junction bases left unmatched: 6. The CDR3 sequence is CASSGGLAGSWQFF. The CDR3 region has the DNA TGTGCCAGCAGTGGGGGACTAGCGGGATCTTGGCAGTTCTTC.

The genes are TRBV28 and TRBJ2-2, with D tentatively TRBD1 (5 bases). V was clipped by 6 bases and J by 3 bases, with 8 bases between them. The CDR3 is 13 amino acids. From germline, CDR1 is MDHEN and CDR2 SYDVKM. The CDR3 protein is CASSLQDTGELFF. CDR3 nucleotide sequence: TGTGCCAGCAGCCTACAGGACACCGGGGAGCTGTTTTTT.

This sequence joins TRBV29-1 and TRBJ1-2; D gene unclear. The germline CDR1 and CDR2 sequences are SQVTM and ANQGSEA. The CDR3 spans 14 residues. V was cut by 1 base and J by 4 bases, with 13 bases left in between. CDR3 protein: CSVEGVDGLYGYTF. CDR3 sequence (DNA): TGCAGCGTTGAAGGGGTTGACGGACTCTATGGCTACACCTTC.

CDR3 sequence (DNA): TGTGCCAGCAGTATCGCGGGAGGACCGAACACTGAAGCTTTCTTT. Amino acid sequence: CASSIAGGPNTEAFF. The chain is built from TRBV6-5 and TRBJ1-1; D gene ambiguous. With 5 bases removed from V and 1 base from J, the gap between germline ends came to 14 bases. Germline-derived CDR1 and CDR2 are MNHEY and SVGAGI. CDR3 length: 15 residues.

The rearrangement uses TRBV11-3 and TRBJ2-3; a weak D match, TRBD2 (6 bases). The CDR3 has 15 residues. Trimming stripped 3 bases from V and 1 base from J, with 11 bases between. Germline loops: CDR1 SGHNT, CDR2 YENEEA. The CDR3 nucleotides read TGTGCCAGCAGCTTGCGGGATGGGGGCACAGATACGCAGTATTTT. Translating gives CASSLRDGGTDTQYF.

V usage is TRBV2 and J usage is TRBJ1-5; maybe TRBD1 (6 bases). Germline V gene lookup returns CDR1 SNHLY and CDR2 FYNNEI. The CDR3 spans 15 residues. Trimming shortened V by 5 bases and J by 0 bases, and 11 bases separated the two germline ends. CDR3 bases: TGTGCCAGCAGTCTGGACAGAAGTAGCAATCAGCCCCAGCATTTT. Its protein product is CASSLDRSSNQPQHF. Full variable domain (missing parts from reference TRBV2 and TRBJ1-5): EPEVTQTPSHQVTQMGQEVILRCVPISNHLYFYWYRQILGQKVEFLVSFYNNEISEKSEIFDDQFSVERPDGSNFTLKIRSTKLEDSAMYFCASSLDRSSNQPQHFGDGTRLSIL.

The chain recombines TRBV5-1 with TRBJ2-1; D ambiguous. Per germline, CDR1 SGHRS and CDR2 YFSETQ. This CDR3 is built from 13 residues. V lost 3 bases and J 0 bases, leaving 4 bases between the germline ends. Here the CDR3 reads CASSWSSYNEQFF. The CDR3 region has the DNA TGCGCCAGCAGCTGGAGCTCCTACAATGAGCAGTTCTTC.

The chain is built from TRBV7-2 and TRBJ1-5; D call uncertain. The CDR3 is made up of 16 amino acids. Germline V gene sequence: CDR1 SGHTA, CDR2 FQGNSA. The V end was cut by 1 base, the J end by 0 bases, with 10 bases between. The chain's CDR3 is CASSLEAYYSNQPQHF. Written as DNA, the CDR3 is TGTGCCAGCAGCTTAGAGGCCTACTATAGCAATCAGCCCCAGCATTTT. The whole variable domain, filled in from reference TRBV7-2 and TRBJ1-5, reads GAGVSQSPSNKVTEKGKDVELRCDPISGHTALYWYRQSLGQGLEFLIYFQGNSAPDKSGLPSDRFSAERTGGSVSTLTIQRTQQEDSAVYLCASSLEAYYSNQPQHFGDGTRLSIL.

The sample holds one count of this clone. Germline and junction disagree at one end, which may indicate a read error. This sample includes further DNA sequences coding for the same CDR3. V gene TRBV29-1 combines with J gene TRBJ1-1, with a possible D match to TRBD1 (5 bases). CDR1 is SQVTM, CDR2 ANQGSEA, per germline. The CDR3 length is 13 residues. In DNA form, the CDR3 reads TGCAGCGTTGTATATTGGGGAGGGACTGAAGCCTTCTTT. As protein: CSVVYWGGTEAFF.

The chain carries TRBV4-2 and TRBJ2-3; a possible D gene is TRBD2 (5 bases). Trimming pared 4 bases from V and 2 bases from J, leaving 13 bases between. The CDR3 sequence is 15 residues long. Germline CDR1 is LGHNA and CDR2 is YNFKEQ. The CDR3 loop reads CASSPGRGVTDTQYF. The DNA for the CDR3 is TGTGCCAGCAGCCCCGGTCGGGGTGTCACAGATACGCAGTATTTT.

The gene calls are TRBV5-1 and TRBJ2-7, with 10 bases identical to TRBD2. V lost 1 base and J lost 0; bases outside the gene matches: 4. Germline V CDR1 and CDR2: SGHRS, YFSETQ. This CDR3 is 16 amino acids long. The CDR3 spells CASSLTSGVSSYEQYF. For the CDR3, the DNA is TGCGCCAGCAGCTTGACTAGCGGGGTAAGCTCCTACGAGCAGTACTTC.

J is TRBJ1-3 and V is TRBV2, with 8 bases fitting TRBD1. CDR3 length: 14 residues. Germline trimming cut 6 bases from V and 0 bases from J; bases unmatched to any gene: 1. CDR1 and CDR2 (germline): SNHLY, FYNNEI. CDR3 protein: CASRDRDSGNTIYF. CDR3 DNA: TGTGCCAGCAGGGACAGGGACTCTGGAAACACCATATATTTT.

This chain connects TRBV6-5 to TRBJ1-1; 7 nucleotides align to TRBD1. The germline V gene encodes CDR1 MNHEY and CDR2 SVGAGI. Trimming at V came to 10 bases and at J to 0 bases, leaving 8 bases not matched to a gene. This CDR3 contains 14 residues. The chain's CDR3 is CATQLQGMNTEAFF. DNA of the CDR3: TGTGCCACCCAACTACAGGGGATGAACACTGAAGCTTTCTTT.

The chain employs TRBV5-8 and TRBJ1-6, with TRBD1 as a possible D gene (6 bases). Germline V CDR1 and CDR2: SGHTS, YDEGEE. Trimming left V 4 bases short and J 5 bases short, with 10 bases between. The CDR3 has 14 amino acids. The CDR3 region is CASSRTGNNSPLHF. CDR3 in DNA: TGTGCCAGCAGCCGTACAGGGAATAATTCACCCCTCCACTTT.

J is TRBJ2-2 and V is TRBV2; D remains ambiguous. CDR1 is SNHLY and CDR2 is FYNNEI in the germline V gene. The CDR3 runs to 14 residues. Trimming took 0 bases from V and 6 from J, leaving 8 bases between them. Written as DNA, the CDR3 is TGTGCCAGCAGTGAAGCGCGCTTTGCCGGGGAGCTGTTTTTT. Translating gives CASSEARFAGELFF. Based on the CDR3 plus reference TRBV2 and TRBJ2-2, the full variable domain is EPEVTQTPSHQVTQMGQEVILRCVPISNHLYFYWYRQILGQKVEFLVSFYNNEISEKSEIFDDQFSVERPDGSNFTLKIRSTKLEDSAMYFCASSEARFAGELFFGEGSRLTVL.

In nucleotides, the CDR3 is TGTGCCAGCAAAATGGCTAGCCTGAACAATGAGCAGTTCTTC. Residues: CASKMASLNNEQFF. The V gene is TRBV2, the J gene TRBJ2-1; tentative D call: TRBD2 (5 bases). Trimming took off 7 bases at V and 5 bases at J, with 15 bases between the two ends. Germline V lookup: CDR1 SNHLY, CDR2 FYNNEI. The CDR3 has 14 residues.